Listed below are T cell receptor beta chains from one sample, sequenced in a study of T cell responses to AZD1222 COVID-19 vaccine. The repertoire was sequenced with immunoSEQ multiplex PCR; TCRdb's copy has only in-frame clones and lacks some. The sample holds 100,000 to 150,000 clones, 75% to 95% seen once. The sample was peripheral blood, taken 28 days after the second AZD1222 dose. The receptor source for this set is an adult who received the AZD1222 COVID-19 vaccine. CDR3s include the opening cysteine and the closing phenylalanine or tryptophan. Fields, in order: clone size, J gene, V gene, CDR3 protein. Rows may omit the clone size; those that give it use once, few, many or a size class.

NA | TRBJ1-2 | TRBV10-2 | CASSESFRGSYGYTF
NA | TRBJ2-7 | TRBV4-2 | CASSQDPGLAYEQYF
NA | TRBJ2-3 | TRBV6-4 | CASSEDRSDTQYF
NA | TRBJ1-2 | TRBV18 | CASSTAQAGVEGYTF
NA | TRBJ2-1 | TRBV7-7 | CASSLVPLAGGPGEQFF
NA | TRBJ2-1 | TRBV7-2 | CASSYYSSDYNEQFF
NA | TRBJ2-1 | TRBV4-1 | CASSPTLGALRNEQFF
NA | TRBJ1-1 | TRBV19 | CASRTGGRSEAFF
once | TRBJ2-7 | TRBV9 | CASSGSSQAYEQYF
once | TRBJ2-7 | TRBV27 | CASQKIGPYEQYF
NA | TRBJ1-5 | TRBV6-5 | CASSFGGNQPQHF
NA | TRBJ1-5 | TRBV29-1 | CSVGEGAMGQPQHF
few | TRBJ2-7 | TRBV3-1/TRBV3-2 | CASSHSSGGYEQYF
NA | TRBJ1-1 | TRBV13 | CASSLLGNTEAFF
NA | TRBJ1-1 | TRBV5-1 | CASSSLDIMNTEAFF
once | TRBJ2-1 | TRBV9 | CASSPHGGRSYNEQFF